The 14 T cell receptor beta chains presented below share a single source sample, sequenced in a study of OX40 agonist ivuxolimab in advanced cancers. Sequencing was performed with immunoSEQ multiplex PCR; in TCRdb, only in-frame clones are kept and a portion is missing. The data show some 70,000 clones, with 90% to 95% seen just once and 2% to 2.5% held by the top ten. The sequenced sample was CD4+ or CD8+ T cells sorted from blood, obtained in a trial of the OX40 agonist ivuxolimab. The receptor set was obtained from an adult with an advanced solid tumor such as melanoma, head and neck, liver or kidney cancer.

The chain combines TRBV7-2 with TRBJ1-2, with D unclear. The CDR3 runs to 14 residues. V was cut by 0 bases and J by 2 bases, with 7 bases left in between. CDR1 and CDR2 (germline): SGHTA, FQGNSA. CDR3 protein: CASSLAGPNYGYTF. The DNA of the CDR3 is TGTGCCAGCAGCTTAGCAGGGCCGAACTATGGCTACACCTTC.

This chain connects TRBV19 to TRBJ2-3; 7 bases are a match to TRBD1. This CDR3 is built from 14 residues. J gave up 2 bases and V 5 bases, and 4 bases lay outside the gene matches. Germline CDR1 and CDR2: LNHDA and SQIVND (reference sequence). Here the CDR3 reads CASSVTGVTDTQYF. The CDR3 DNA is TGTGCCAGTAGTGTTACAGGGGTCACAGATACGCAGTATTTT.

CDR3 nucleotide sequence: TGCGCCAGCAGTCAATCGGGGGCCTCCTCGGATTTCAATGAGCAGTTCTTC. It encodes CASSQSGASSDFNEQFF. V usage is TRBV23-1 and J usage is TRBJ2-1; TRBD1 is a possible D gene (6 bases). TRBV23-1 falls under the ORF class, with uncertain function. Trimming shortened V by 0 bases and J by 6 bases, and 18 bases separated the two germline ends. CDR3 length: 17 residues.

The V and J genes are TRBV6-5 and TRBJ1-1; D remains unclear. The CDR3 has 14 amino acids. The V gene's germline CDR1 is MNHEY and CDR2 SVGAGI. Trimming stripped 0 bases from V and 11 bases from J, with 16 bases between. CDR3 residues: CASSYSFEQPQAFF. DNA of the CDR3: TGTGCCAGCAGTTACTCCTTTGAGCAGCCGCAGGCTTTCTTT.

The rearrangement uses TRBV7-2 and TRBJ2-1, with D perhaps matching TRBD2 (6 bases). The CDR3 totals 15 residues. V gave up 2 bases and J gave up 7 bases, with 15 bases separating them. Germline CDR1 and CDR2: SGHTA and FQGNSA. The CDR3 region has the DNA TGTGCCAGCAGCTTACAAACGGGAGTGAGGAATGAGCAGTTCTTC. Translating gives CASSLQTGVRNEQFF.

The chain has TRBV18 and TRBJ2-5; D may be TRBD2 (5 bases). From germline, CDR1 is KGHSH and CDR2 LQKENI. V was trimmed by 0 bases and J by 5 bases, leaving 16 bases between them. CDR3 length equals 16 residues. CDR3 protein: CASSPPRERMRETQYF. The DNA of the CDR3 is TGTGCCAGCTCACCACCGAGGGAGCGGATGAGGGAGACCCAGTACTTC.

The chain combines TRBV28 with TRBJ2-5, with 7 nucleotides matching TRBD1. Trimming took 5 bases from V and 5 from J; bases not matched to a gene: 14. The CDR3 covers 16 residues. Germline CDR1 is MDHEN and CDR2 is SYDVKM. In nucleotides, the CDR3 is TGTGCCAGCAGTCCCCCAGGACAGGTCCCTTGGGAGACCCAGTACTTC. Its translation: CASSPPGQVPWETQYF.

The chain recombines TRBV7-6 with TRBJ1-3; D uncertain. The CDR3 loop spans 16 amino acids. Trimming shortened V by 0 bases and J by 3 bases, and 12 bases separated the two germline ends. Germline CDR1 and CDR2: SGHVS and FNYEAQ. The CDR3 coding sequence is TGTGCCAGCAGCTTAGCGTCGGGGTTTGGTGGAAACACCATATATTTT. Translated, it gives CASSLASGFGGNTIYF.

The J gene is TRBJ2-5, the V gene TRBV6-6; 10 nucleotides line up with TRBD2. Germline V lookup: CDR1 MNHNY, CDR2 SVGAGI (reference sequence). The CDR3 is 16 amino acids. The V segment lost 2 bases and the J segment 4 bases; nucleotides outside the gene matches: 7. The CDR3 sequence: CASSYPTAGGRETQYF. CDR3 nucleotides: TGTGCCAGCAGTTACCCCACAGCGGGAGGGAGAGAGACCCAGTACTTC.

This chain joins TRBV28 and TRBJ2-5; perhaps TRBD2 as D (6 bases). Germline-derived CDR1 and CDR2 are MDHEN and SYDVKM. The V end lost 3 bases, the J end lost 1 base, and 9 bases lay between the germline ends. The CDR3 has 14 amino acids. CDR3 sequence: CASSFRGTQETQYF. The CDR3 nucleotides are TGTGCCAGCAGTTTCCGGGGGACCCAAGAGACCCAGTACTTC. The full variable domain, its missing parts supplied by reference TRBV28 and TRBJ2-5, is DVKVTQSSRYLVKRTGEKVFLECVQDMDHENMFWYRQDPGLGLRLIYFSYDVKMKEKGDIPEGYSVSREKKERFSLILESASTNQTSMYLCASSFRGTQETQYFGPGTRLLVL.

Here the CDR3 reads CASSTRDRGGYTF. The CDR3 DNA reads TGTGCCAGCAGCACGAGGGACAGGGGGGGCTACACCTTC. The chain carries TRBV5-8 and TRBJ1-2, with 11 bases that match TRBD1. V lost 4 bases, J lost 8 bases, and 4 bases stayed unmatched. The V gene's germline CDR1 is SGHTS and CDR2 YDEGEE. The CDR3 has 13 amino acids.

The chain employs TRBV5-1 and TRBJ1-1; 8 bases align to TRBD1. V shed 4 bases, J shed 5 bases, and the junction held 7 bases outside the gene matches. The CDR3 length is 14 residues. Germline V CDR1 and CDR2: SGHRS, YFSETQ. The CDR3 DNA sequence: TGCGCCAGCAGCGCACGAACAGGGGGGACTGAAGCTTTCTTT. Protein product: CASSARTGGTEAFF.

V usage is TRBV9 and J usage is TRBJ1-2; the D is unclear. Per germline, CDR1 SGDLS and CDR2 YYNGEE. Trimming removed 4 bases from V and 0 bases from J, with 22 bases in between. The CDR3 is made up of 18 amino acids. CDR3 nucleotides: TGTGCCAGCAGCACCTTTGGGTTTAGGGCGAGAGCTAACTATGGCTACACCTTC. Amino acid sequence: CASSTFGFRARANYGYTF.

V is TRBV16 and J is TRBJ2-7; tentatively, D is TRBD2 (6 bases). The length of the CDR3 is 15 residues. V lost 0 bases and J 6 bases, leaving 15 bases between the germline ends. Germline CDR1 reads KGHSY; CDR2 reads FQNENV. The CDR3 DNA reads TGTGCCAGCAGCCAATCTACCGGGGGAAAAGGCGAGCAGTACTTC. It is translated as CASSQSTGGKGEQYF.